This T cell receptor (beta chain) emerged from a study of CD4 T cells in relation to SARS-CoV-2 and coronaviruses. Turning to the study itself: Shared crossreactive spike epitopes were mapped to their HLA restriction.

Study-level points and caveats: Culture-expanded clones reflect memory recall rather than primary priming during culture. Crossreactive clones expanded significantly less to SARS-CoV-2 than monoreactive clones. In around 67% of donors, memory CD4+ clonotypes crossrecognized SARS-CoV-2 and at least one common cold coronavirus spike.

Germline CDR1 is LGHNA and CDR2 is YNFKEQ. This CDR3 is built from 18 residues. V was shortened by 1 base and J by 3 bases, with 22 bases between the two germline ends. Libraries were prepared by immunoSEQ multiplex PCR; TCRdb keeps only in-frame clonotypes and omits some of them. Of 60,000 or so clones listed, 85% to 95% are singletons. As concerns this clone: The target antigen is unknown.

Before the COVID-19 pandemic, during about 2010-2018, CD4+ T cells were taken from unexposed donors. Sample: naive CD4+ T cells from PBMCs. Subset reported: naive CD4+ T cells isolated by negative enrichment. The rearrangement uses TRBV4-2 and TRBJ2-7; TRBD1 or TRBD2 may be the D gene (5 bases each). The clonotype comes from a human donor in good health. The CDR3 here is CASSQGSLGTRTSYEQYF. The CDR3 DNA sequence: TGTGCCAGCAGCCAAGGAAGTTTGGGGACCCGAACAAGCTACGAGCAGTACTTC.